The 10 T cell receptor beta chains listed next were all sequenced from one sample in a study of blood T cell repertoires in COVID-19. The table came from immunoSEQ multiplex PCR; TCRdb's copy has only in-frame clones and leaves some out. The table includes some 95,000 clones, 76% detected once. What was sequenced was peripheral blood. The receptors derive from a man aged 70-80 years with acute or convalescent COVID-19.

The V gene is TRBV28, the J gene TRBJ1-1; D may be TRBD1 (5 bases). V shed 2 bases and J shed 0 bases, with 7 bases lying between them. CDR1 is MDHEN and CDR2 is SYDVKM in the germline V gene. The CDR3 length is 14 residues. The CDR3 here is CASSLPQVNTEAFF. The CDR3 region has the DNA TGTGCCAGCAGTTTACCACAGGTGAACACTGAAGCTTTCTTT. The whole variable domain, remainder taken from reference TRBV28 and TRBJ1-1, is DVKVTQSSRYLVKRTGEKVFLECVQDMDHENMFWYRQDPGLGLRLIYFSYDVKMKEKGDIPEGYSVSREKKERFSLILESASTNQTSMYLCASSLPQVNTEAFFGQGTRLTVV.

The chain is built from TRBV27 and TRBJ2-3; possibly TRBD1 for D (5 bases). Germline assignment: CDR1 MNHEY and CDR2 SMNVEV (reference sequence). The CDR3 covers 14 residues. Trimming pared 2 bases from V and 3 bases from J, leaving 9 bases between. The CDR3 region has the DNA TGTGCCAGCAGTTTAAGGCAGGGAACAGATACGCAGTATTTT. This codes for CASSLRQGTDTQYF.

The gene calls are TRBV6-5 and TRBJ1-1; 7 nucleotides line up with TRBD1. There are 15 residues in the CDR3. CDR1 is MNHEY, CDR2 SVGAGI, per germline. The J segment lost 7 bases and the V segment lost 2 bases, leaving 10 bases of the junction unmatched. CDR3 amino acids: CASSYLSRGFDEAFF. Written as DNA, the CDR3 is TGTGCCAGCAGTTACCTATCCAGGGGGTTTGATGAAGCTTTCTTT.

This rearrangement joins TRBV5-1 to TRBJ1-5; TRBD1 agrees at 7 bases. J was trimmed by 5 bases and V by 4 bases; bases with no gene match: 9. CDR1 is SGHRS and CDR2 is YFSETQ in the germline V gene. The CDR3 is 15 residues long. The CDR3 sequence is CASSPGTVFDQPQHF. The CDR3 bases are TGCGCCAGCAGCCCCGGGACAGTTTTCGATCAGCCCCAGCATTTT.

The chain has TRBV3-1 (or the pseudogene TRBV3-2) and TRBJ1-1; D call uncertain. V lost 1 base and J lost 7, with 10 bases in between. This CDR3 contains 13 residues. Germline CDR1 is LGHDT and CDR2 is YNNKEL (reference sequence). The CDR3 DNA is TGTGCCAGCAGCCAAGTGAGCCAGGATGAAGCTTTCTTT. Its translation is CASSQVSQDEAFF.

V gene TRBV6-5 combines with J gene TRBJ2-3; 8 nucleotides match TRBD2. The CDR3 covers 14 residues. Germline CDR1 MNHEY, CDR2 SVGAGI. With 5 bases clipped from V and 2 bases from J, the junction kept 3 bases outside the gene matches. In DNA form, the CDR3 reads TGTGCCAGCAGTAGCGGGAGTTACACAGATACGCAGTATTTT. Its protein product is CASSSGSYTDTQYF.

There are a few counts of this clone. This chain joins TRBV19 and TRBJ1-2; D gene unclear. Germline CDR1 reads LNHDA; CDR2 reads SQIVND (reference sequence). There are 13 residues in the CDR3. The germline V and J ends were trimmed by 8 bases and 3 bases, with 13 bases remaining between them. The chain's CDR3 is CASSFTEDYGYTF. The CDR3, as DNA: TGTGCCAGTTCCTTTACAGAAGACTATGGCTACACCTTC. Filled out from reference TRBV19 and TRBJ1-2, the complete variable domain reads DGGITQSPKYLFRKEGQNVTLSCEQNLNHDAMYWYRQDPGQGLRLIYYSQIVNDFQKGDIAEGYSVSREKKESFPLTVTSAQKNPTAFYLCASSFTEDYGYTFGSGTRLTVV.

This clone was seen only a few times. The chain has TRBV3-1 (or the pseudogene TRBV3-2) and TRBJ2-1; TRBD2 matches 9 bases. The trim removed 4 bases at V and 4 bases at J, leaving 8 bases unmatched. The germline gives CDR1 LGHDT, CDR2 YNNKEL (reference sequence). The CDR3 sequence is 16 residues long. The CDR3 region is CASSLPLAGGYNEQFF. In DNA, the CDR3 is TGTGCCAGCAGCCTTCCCCTCGCGGGAGGGTACAATGAGCAGTTCTTC.

The chain links TRBV7-8 to TRBJ1-2, with D tentatively TRBD1 (6 bases). CDR3 length: 15 residues. CDR1 is SGHVS, CDR2 FQNEAQ, per germline. V lost 1 base and J 2 bases, leaving 11 bases between the germline ends. The CDR3 protein is CASSLVSGANYGYTF. CDR3 nucleotide sequence: TGTGCCAGCAGCTTAGTATCAGGGGCGAACTATGGCTACACCTTC.

V is TRBV28 and J is TRBJ2-6; the D is unclear. CDR1 and CDR2 from the germline V gene are MDHEN and SYDVKM. This CDR3 has 15 residues. With 5 bases removed from V and 0 bases from J, the gap between germline ends came to 8 bases. CDR3 sequence: CASSLSFSGANVLTF. The CDR3 nucleotides are TGTGCCAGCAGTCTGAGCTTCTCTGGGGCCAACGTCCTGACTTTC.